The present entry profiles one T cell receptor beta chain with its context. Its antigen is not identified. There are 16 residues in the CDR3. The V and J ends lost 2 bases and 0 bases respectively, with 12 bases between them. Germline loops: CDR1 SGHRS, CDR2 YFSETQ. The sample belongs to a study of cytomegalovirus exposure and HLA in healthy donors. Overall study context: The study's early data release held about 77 million unique TCRs from HLA-typed donors. General study findings and limits: Most of the TCR beta V segments (in an earlier analysis) were productive either about 87% or about 30% of the time. A likely sequencing artifact accounted for one observed cluster of highly shared sequence variants.

The PCR was carried out with 60 Vbeta primers and 13 Jbeta primers. Data came from immunoSEQ multiplex PCR; TCRdb stores just in-frame clones and leaves some out. The sample holds 160,000 or so clones, around four fifths seen once. The sample taken for sequencing was PBMCs. The receptor was isolated from a man under 40 in good health and CMV-seronegative. The chain employs TRBV5-1 and TRBJ2-4; D might be TRBD2 (6 bases). The CDR3 DNA sequence: TGCGCCAGCAGCTTTCTCGGGGGACTAGCCAAAAACATTCAGTACTTC. Translated, it gives CASSFLGGLAKNIQYF. Full variable domain (outside the CDR3, taken from reference TRBV5-1 and TRBJ2-4): KAGVTQTPRYLIKTRGQQVTLSCSPISGHRSVSWYQQTPGQGLQFLFEYFSETQRNKGNFPGRFSGRQFSNSRSEMNVSTLELGDSALYLCASSFLGGLAKNIQYFGAGTRLSVL.